This TCR beta chain appears in the sequencing data of a study of blood T cell repertoires in COVID-19. The CDR3 is 15 amino acids. V shed 5 bases and J shed 2 bases, with 12 bases lying between them. In germline, CDR1 is LNHDA, CDR2 SQIVND (reference sequence). Methods used by the authors: Amplifying reference gene primers gave estimates of nucleated cell counts. Sequenced by immunoSEQ multiplex PCR; TCRdb stores in-frame clones only, minus some. From that table come the V and J calls and clone size; the DNA was used to work out D and trimming. The sample holds under 350,000 clones, 75% to 85% seen once.

The V call is TRBV19, the J call TRBJ1-4; possible D gene TRBD1, 6 bases. Sequencing was performed on peripheral blood. The sequence was collected from a human donor in a cohort sampled during active COVID-19. The CDR3 DNA sequence: TGTGCCAGTAGTGAGAGGACAGTTACTAATGAAAAACTGTTTTTT. This gives the protein CASSERTVTNEKLFF.